These T cell receptor beta chains were read from a single sample in a study of shared clonotypes between healthy human individuals. Measured with immunoSEQ multiplex PCR; TCRdb has only the in-frame clones, and not every one. This sample yields about 2 million clones, of which 85% to 95% are seen a single time; about 1.1% belongs to the top ten. Input material: naive CD8+ T cells sorted from blood. The receptors here all came from a man between 18 and 35 years old in good health. CDR3s leave out the opening cysteine and the closing phenylalanine or tryptophan. The order of the fields is V gene, J gene, CDR3 protein.

TRBV27	TRBJ2-7	ASSITPGQSYEQY
TRBV4-1	TRBJ2-3	ASSQARVDWMGVDTQY
TRBV4-1	TRBJ2-7	ASSQARAAHEQY
TRBV5-5	TRBJ1-6	ASSLRLQGAINSPLH
TRBV5-1	TRBJ2-1	ASSLVGGPYNEQF
TRBV10-1	TRBJ1-3	ASSAGHSGNTIY
TRBV4-3	TRBJ2-1	ASSPLLAGEKGGNEQF
TRBV11-1	TRBJ2-5	ASSLHSDQETQY
TRBV30	TRBJ2-3	AWSVGAGDVDTQY
TRBV5-6	TRBJ1-2	ASSSMGYGYT
TRBV5-6	TRBJ2-7	ASSLFLREQY
TRBV21-1	TRBJ1-4	ASSKVLDKP
TRBV4-1	TRBJ2-2	ASSQTDLNTGELF
TRBV15	TRBJ2-7	ATSSGREGLEQY
TRBV7-9	TRBJ2-7	ASSSSQRESEQY
TRBV12-2	TRBJ2-1	ASPIFCRDPYNEQF
TRBV30	TRBJ2-1	AWSVGVSGSRNEQF
TRBV28	TRBJ1-1	ASSFQLMNTEAF
TRBV10-1	TRBJ2-3	ASRSQSGSGTDTQY
TRBV6-5	TRBJ2-7	ASSSNPVDGVDEQY
TRBV19	TRBJ2-2	ASSIDRQGSTGELF
TRBV27	TRBJ2-6	ASSPLEGVVGGANVLT
TRBV6-5	TRBJ2-7	ASSYSRLAGTYEQY
TRBV7-9	TRBJ2-7	ASSSKSGLYEQY
TRBV13	TRBJ1-5	ASSLTGEQPQH
TRBV12-5	TRBJ2-4	ASGLNREGVQY
TRBV16	TRBJ1-1	ASSQYVRYTEAF
TRBV27	TRBJ1-4	ASSPLDAANEKLF
TRBV6-5	TRBJ2-7	ASSYSDSYEQY
TRBV7-9	TRBJ1-1	ASDHSPWELNTEAF
TRBV27	TRBJ2-5	ASSAMAGVLETQY
TRBV10-2	TRBJ1-2	ASSDEGFYGYT
TRBV19	TRBJ1-1	ASSAGPEAF
TRBV5-1	TRBJ2-1	ASSFDRGEQF
TRBV7-2	TRBJ2-3	ASSYQGLSTDTQY
TRBV4-1	TRBJ1-1	ASSQGPNTEAF
TRBV9	TRBJ2-7	ASSVAETSGDWYEQY
TRBV27	TRBJ2-1	ASSPLPLRSSYNEQF
TRBV6-6	TRBJ2-1	ASSSLSTEQF
TRBV5-4	TRBJ2-7	ASSATSGVYEQY
TRBV9	TRBJ2-3	ASSVALFSATDTQY
TRBV11-3	TRBJ1-1	ASSLAGRGTEAF
TRBV11-2	TRBJ1-2	ASSLEGQIPEGYT
TRBV10-3	TRBJ1-4	AISEGNEKLF
TRBV4-1	TRBJ2-7	ASSLHLGSEQY
TRBV7-9	TRBJ2-1	ASSLEQGGPYNEQF
TRBV28	TRBJ2-7	ASSPLGVTYEQY
TRBV5-1	TRBJ2-3	ASSLAHVNPSTDTQY
TRBV10-3	TRBJ2-7	AISGPGQGYEQY
TRBV11-3	TRBJ2-5	ASSLDFGEQETQY
TRBV5-6	TRBJ2-7	ASSLSRISYEQY
TRBV7-9	TRBJ2-2	ASSREGVGELF
TRBV30	TRBJ1-1	AWKWGGNTEAF